This TCR beta chain was captured in a study of early T cells in non-severe SARS-CoV-2 infection (dated by TCRdb to about 2021). Context from the whole study: Bulk RNA from unsorted whole blood was used for TCR sequencing, so alpha and beta chains could not be paired.

The protocol used for the library was 5' RACE. Sequenced using a NextSeq 500. To correct for sequencing error and PCR bias, the TCR library protocol tagged individual cDNA molecules with unique molecular identifiers. TCR alpha and beta chains were both sequenced, and the abundances of alpha and beta sequences in each sample were closely correlated with each other. The authors processed their data as follows. Decombinator V4 was used to annotate the V gene, J gene and CDR3 of the TCR sequences. TCRs were defined as expanded if a significant change between any two time points was detected under a Poisson model with p below 0.0001. TCR abundances were normalised to the total number of TCRs sequenced per sample and were expressed as counts per million. MAIT TCRs were defined by TRAV1-2 paired with TRAJ12, TRAJ20 or TRAJ33, and iNKT TCRs by TRAV10 paired with TRAJ18. VDJdb, accessed 1 November 2021, was searched for CMV, EBV and SARS-CoV-2 annotated TCRs, with TCRs annotated for multiple antigens excluded. TCRdb ran its own pipeline on the public reads, namely fastp trimming at Q25 and MiXCR clone calling, and kept in-frame beta chains. CDR3 protein duplicates are merged, each entry listing the most common genes and DNA. TCRdb, rather than the study authors, made the V and J calls. Within this sample are about 110,000 distinct CDR3 sequences, with about 12% of them counted one time only. Approximately 3.1% of the sample goes to the ten largest clones.

A case-control design nested within a healthcare worker cohort in London, UK, was used, with weekly nasopharyngeal swab PCR tests and blood sampling performed. Healthcare workers were enrolled in the week of the UK lockdown, from 23 to 31 March 2020, and were followed every week for up to 16 weeks. This clonotype was picked up many times. Its target antigen remains unknown. No per-base quality is available; no much larger clone lies one base away. Points the paper makes about the study in general: Matching against VDJdb was skewed toward anti-spike CD8 responses, likely underestimated virus-specific expansions, and missed private and CD4 specificities.

Including the terminal cysteine and phenylalanine, the CDR3 comprises 23 residues. The kept DNA is CDR3 alone, 69 bases in frame from the first base. The germline V gene yields SGHVS for CDR1 and FNYEAQ for CDR2. Trimming leaves V shorter by 5 bases and J shorter by 0 bases, with the junction holding 22 bases beyond the gene matches. The chain uses TRBV7-6 and TRBJ2-1; a stretch of 13 junction bases matches TRBD2. The specimen was whole blood. The clonotype was recovered from an adult who was a healthcare worker with PCR-confirmed SARS-CoV-2 infection or an uninfected control (not recorded which). CDR3 loop: CASSLSGRASGLAGSSSYNEQFF. The DNA sequence is as follows: TGTGCCAGCAGCCTCTCGGGGAGGGCGTCGGGACTAGCGGGATCAAGCTCCTACAATGAGCAGTTCTTC.